The 32 T cell receptor beta chains below come from one sample, sequenced in a study of blood T cell repertoires in COVID-19. Some clones are missing from TCRdb's copy, which holds only in-frame ones; the method was immunoSEQ multiplex PCR. The sample holds about 270,000 clones; 88% are singletons and the top ten take 2%. Sequencing was performed on PBMCs or T cells enriched from blood (not recorded which). The origin of the receptors is a woman aged 55 to 70 in a cohort exposed to, infected with or recovered from COVID-19 (not recorded which).

CDR3 loop: CASSQGTGGDTEAFF. In DNA form, the CDR3 reads TGCGCCAGCAGCCAAGGGACAGGCGGCGACACTGAAGCTTTCTTT. The chain employs TRBV4-1 and TRBJ1-1, with 7 bases matching TRBD1. Trimming removed 1 base from V and 3 bases from J; junction bases left unmatched: 5. The CDR3 runs 15 residues. Per germline, CDR1 MGHRA and CDR2 YSYEKL.

The chain couples TRBV10-2 to TRBJ2-1; maybe TRBD2 (6 bases). Trimming removed 3 bases at V and 7 bases at J, with 7 bases between. Germline assignment: CDR1 WSHSY and CDR2 SAAADI. The CDR3 extends over 12 amino acids. CDR3 DNA sequence: TGCGCCAGCAGTGAACGGGGGAATGAGCAGTTCTTC. It specifies CASSERGNEQFF.

This rearrangement joins TRBV28 to TRBJ1-2, with 8 bases matching TRBD1. CDR3 length equals 14 residues. Germline CDR1 and CDR2: MDHEN and SYDVKM. The V gene end was trimmed by 4 bases and the J gene end by 5 bases; junction bases not matched to a gene: 6. CDR3 nucleotide sequence: TGTGCCAGCAGTTCCCCCGGGACAGGATATGGCTACACCTTC. This translates into CASSSPGTGYGYTF.

The sample holds one count of this clone. The CDR3 is CASSPQGVRTEAFF. CDR3 in DNA: TGTGCCAGCTCACCTCAGGGGGTCCGTACTGAAGCTTTCTTT. The chain uses TRBV18 and TRBJ1-1, with TRBD1 matching over 7 bases. This CDR3 has 14 residues. In germline, CDR1 is KGHSH, CDR2 LQKENI. The junction had 6 bases not matched to a gene; V was cut back by 3 bases and J by 5 bases.

As to this clone: A read error may account for a junction end that differs from germline. The chain joins TRBV2 to TRBJ1-3; D is possibly TRBD1 (6 bases). The CDR3 totals 14 residues. Looked up from germline, CDR1 is SNHLY and CDR2 is FYNNEI. CDR3 in DNA: TGTGCCAGCAATGAACAGGGAATCGGAAACACCATATATTTT. It yields the protein CASNEQGIGNTIYF.

As for this clone: This same CDR3 is encoded by further DNA sequences in the sample. The J gene is TRBJ1-5, the V gene TRBV19; 8 bases match TRBD1. Germline V gives CDR1 LNHDA, CDR2 SQIVND (reference sequence). The CDR3 runs 13 residues. Trimming cost V 4 bases and J 4 bases; bases outside gene matches: 0. CDR3 residues: CASSRQGNQPQHF. The DNA for the CDR3 is TGTGCCAGTAGTAGACAGGGGAATCAGCCCCAGCATTTT. Using reference TRBV19 and TRBJ1-5 for the parts outside the CDR3, the full variable domain is DGGITQSPKYLFRKEGQNVTLSCEQNLNHDAMYWYRQDPGQGLRLIYYSQIVNDFQKGDIAEGYSVSREKKESFPLTVTSAQKNPTAFYLCASSRQGNQPQHFGDGTRLSIL.

Worth noting for this clone: The germline gene is not matched at one end of the junction; a read error may be the cause. The chain uses TRBV7-7 and TRBJ2-5; 9 bases fit TRBD2. The CDR3 covers 17 residues. Germline CDR1 and CDR2: SSHAT and FNYEAQ (reference sequence). The CDR3: CASSLEPGGRARETQYF. The CDR3 nucleotides are TGTGCTAGCAGCTTAGAGCCCGGCGGGAGGGCCAGAGAGACCCAGTACTTC.

The rearrangement joins TRBV5-1 to TRBJ2-5, with D uncertain. The germline gives CDR1 SGHRS, CDR2 YFSETQ. The CDR3 has 13 amino acids. The V end was cut by 7 bases, the J end by 2 bases, with 12 bases between. The CDR3 region is CASRPQVQETQYF. In nucleotides, the CDR3 is TGCGCCAGCCGACCCCAGGTACAAGAGACCCAGTACTTC.

This chain's CDR3 is CAWSRDSAGNTIYF. The CDR3 DNA follows: TGTGCCTGGAGTCGGGACAGTGCCGGAAACACCATATATTTT. The chain has TRBV30 and TRBJ1-3, with 7 nucleotides matching TRBD1. CDR3 length: 14 amino acids. Germline CDR1 GTSNPN, CDR2 SVGIG (reference sequence). Germline trimming cut 2 bases from V and 4 bases from J; bases unmatched to any gene: 5.

The chain couples TRBV10-3 to TRBJ2-5; TRBD2 might be the D (5 bases). Between the trimmed V and J ends, which lost 0 bases and 5 bases, there was a span of 13 bases. This CDR3 spans 15 amino acids. Germline V CDR1 and CDR2: ENHRY, SYGVKD. The CDR3: CAISESIGRGETQYF. The CDR3 nucleotides read TGTGCCATCAGTGAGTCGATTGGGAGAGGGGAGACCCAGTACTTC.

This sequence joins TRBV11-2 and TRBJ2-7; TRBD2 agrees at 7 bases. The CDR3 loop spans 16 amino acids. Germline lookup yields CDR1 SGHAT and CDR2 FQNNGV. V lost 4 bases and J lost 2; bases outside the gene matches: 11. CDR3 DNA: TGTGCCAGCAGCTGGTCCCTAGCGGAGACTACCTACGAGCAGTACTTC. Amino acid sequence: CASSWSLAETTYEQYF.

J is TRBJ2-3 and V is TRBV5-1; 8 bases line up with TRBD2. Germline V gives CDR1 SGHRS, CDR2 YFSETQ. The trim removed 5 bases at V and 6 bases at J, leaving 11 bases unmatched. The CDR3 length is 15 residues. CDR3 nucleotides: TGCGCCAGCAGGGGGGGACTAGAAATCGGGGATACGCAGTATTTT. Translating it yields CASRGGLEIGDTQYF.

The V gene is TRBV28, the J gene TRBJ1-1, with D tentatively TRBD1 (6 bases). With 6 bases removed from V and 0 bases from J, the gap between germline ends came to 14 bases. Germline CDR1 MDHEN, CDR2 SYDVKM. This CDR3 is built from 15 residues. The CDR3 DNA reads as TGTGCCAGCAGAACACTACAGGGCTTGAACACTGAAGCTTTCTTT. The encoded protein is CASRTLQGLNTEAFF.

This clone showed up just once. As DNA, the CDR3 is TGTGCCAGTACCAAAAACGGGGCAGGGGACCGAGCCCAGCATTTT. This sequence encodes CASTKNGAGDRAQHF. This chain connects TRBV19 to TRBJ1-5, with D possibly TRBD1 on 6 matching bases. This CDR3 spans 15 amino acids. The V end was cut by 7 bases, the J end by 11 bases, with 24 bases between. Germline V gives CDR1 LNHDA, CDR2 SQIVND (reference sequence).

V is TRBV28 and J is TRBJ1-2; the D is unclear. V was trimmed by 4 bases and J by 4 bases, leaving 13 bases between them. Germline CDR1 and CDR2: MDHEN and SYDVKM. The CDR3 has 14 amino acids. CDR3 DNA sequence: TGTGCCAGCAGTTCGACACTGGTTAGCTATGGCTACACCTTC. Protein product: CASSSTLVSYGYTF.

On this clone itself: Other DNA sequences of this sample code for an identical CDR3. The chain recombines TRBV27 with TRBJ2-7, with D maybe TRBD1 (5 bases). The CDR3 loop spans 12 amino acids. Per the germline V gene, CDR1 is MNHEY and CDR2 is SMNVEV (reference sequence). The V end lost 9 bases, the J end lost 5 bases, and 14 bases lay between the germline ends. Here the CDR3 DNA reads TGTGCCAGTAGTCTCCAGGGAAACGAGCAGTACTTC. This codes for CASSLQGNEQYF.

Here the CDR3 reads CSVERVQGLQMGGYTF. In nucleotides, the CDR3 is TGCAGCGTTGAAAGGGTACAGGGACTACAAATGGGTGGCTACACCTTC. J is TRBJ1-2 and V is TRBV29-1, with D perhaps TRBD1 (6 bases). The CDR3 contains 16 residues. CDR1 is SQVTM, CDR2 ANQGSEA, per germline. V gave up 2 bases and J gave up 7 bases, with 23 bases separating them. Using reference TRBV29-1 and TRBJ1-2 for the parts outside the CDR3, the full variable domain is SAVISQKPSRDICQRGTSLTIQCQVDSQVTMMFWYRQQPGQSLTLIATANQGSEATYESGFVIDKFPISRPNLTFSTLTVSNMSPEDSSIYLCSVERVQGLQMGGYTFGSGTRLTVV.

The chain couples TRBV29-1 to TRBJ2-5, with D maybe TRBD1 (6 bases). CDR3 length: 13 residues. The V gene's germline CDR1 is SQVTM and CDR2 ANQGSEA. Trimming took off 4 bases at V and 4 bases at J, with 13 bases between the two ends. In DNA, the CDR3 is TGCAGCGTTGTAGGGGGAGTGCGAGAGACCCAGTACTTC. Translated: CSVVGGVRETQYF.

V usage is TRBV5-4 and J usage is TRBJ2-3, with TRBD1 matching over 9 bases. The J segment lost 1 base and the V segment lost 4 bases, leaving 4 bases of the junction unmatched. The CDR3 spans 15 residues. CDR1 and CDR2 (germline): SGHNT, YYREEE (reference sequence). The CDR3 reads CASSPGDRGTDTQYF. CDR3 bases: TGTGCCAGCAGCCCTGGGGACAGGGGCACAGATACGCAGTATTTT.

Here the CDR3 reads CASLPGPLADTQYF. Written as DNA, the CDR3 is TGTGCCAGCCTGCCAGGGCCTCTTGCAGATACGCAGTATTTT. This chain joins TRBV27 and TRBJ2-3, with a weak D call TRBD1 (5 bases). The V gene lost 8 bases and the J gene lost 4 bases, with 16 bases spanning the gap. CDR1 is MNHEY and CDR2 is SMNVEV in the germline V gene (reference sequence). The CDR3 is 14 amino acids.

A word on this clone: At the DNA level, this CDR3 is encoded by other sequences in the same sample as well. This chain joins TRBV28 and TRBJ1-1; 8 nucleotides line up with TRBD1. Germline V gene lookup returns CDR1 MDHEN and CDR2 SYDVKM. This CDR3 is 14 amino acids long. V trimming: 5 bases; J trimming: 4 bases; junction bases outside the gene matches: 6. Here the CDR3 reads CASSLRQGRTEAFF. DNA of the CDR3: TGTGCCAGCAGTCTCCGACAGGGGCGCACTGAAGCTTTCTTT.

The rearrangement joins TRBV5-4 to TRBJ2-1; 11 nucleotides line up with TRBD2. Germline lookup yields CDR1 SGHNT and CDR2 YYREEE (reference sequence). With 4 bases clipped from V and 5 bases from J, the junction kept 8 bases outside the gene matches. This CDR3 is 16 amino acids long. The CDR3 here is CASSLTASGRNNEQFF. CDR3 bases: TGTGCCAGCAGCCTAACCGCTAGCGGGAGGAACAATGAGCAGTTCTTC.

This clone showed up just a few times. This sequence joins TRBV28 and TRBJ1-4; no clear D gene. V lost 8 bases and J 4 bases, leaving 11 bases between the germline ends. The CDR3 contains 13 residues. From germline, CDR1 is MDHEN and CDR2 SYDVKM. The CDR3 DNA sequence: TGTGCCAGCGAAAGCGGGGTTAATGAAAAACTGTTTTTT. Translated, it gives CASESGVNEKLFF.

The J gene is TRBJ1-1, the V gene TRBV24-1; no definite D call. V was pared by 4 bases and J by 0 bases, with 11 bases between. Germline CDR1 KGHDR, CDR2 SFDVKD. The CDR3 consists of 15 residues. CDR3 nucleotides: TGTGCCACCAGTGAAGTGACAAGTATGAACACTGAAGCTTTCTTT. Translation: CATSEVTSMNTEAFF.

This chain uses TRBV28 with TRBJ2-1; 12 nucleotides agree with TRBD2. Looked up from germline, CDR1 is MDHEN and CDR2 is SYDVKM. The CDR3 sequence is 16 residues long. J lost 7 bases, V lost 7 bases, and 11 bases had no gene match. The CDR3: CASTLPGLAGTNEQFF. CDR3 nucleotide sequence: TGTGCCAGCACCCTCCCTGGACTAGCGGGAACGAATGAGCAGTTCTTC.

The chain carries TRBV6-2 or TRBV6-3 and TRBJ2-2, with 7 bases that match TRBD1. Germline V CDR1 and CDR2: MNHEY, SVGEGT. With V trimmed by 5 bases and J by 1 base, 4 bases remained unmatched. The CDR3 has 15 amino acids. CDR3 protein: CASSGGQQNTGELFF. CDR3 DNA: TGTGCCAGCAGTGGGGGACAGCAGAACACCGGGGAGCTGTTTTTT.

V and J are TRBV5-1 and TRBJ2-7; 9 nucleotides align to TRBD1. CDR3 length equals 16 residues. V was clipped by 0 bases and J by 4 bases; unmatched bases: 8. Germline values: CDR1 SGHRS, CDR2 YFSETQ. The DNA for the CDR3 is TGCGCCAGCAGCTTGGCGGTAGGGACAGGGTCGTACGAGCAGTACTTC. Translated: CASSLAVGTGSYEQYF.

The chain combines TRBV7-9 with TRBJ1-5, with D perhaps matching TRBD1 (6 bases). CDR3 size: 13 residues. V was trimmed by 5 bases and J by 9 bases, leaving 14 bases between them. The V gene's germline CDR1 is SEHNR and CDR2 FQNEAQ (reference sequence). The CDR3 region is CASSREGDRPQHF. CDR3 sequence (DNA): TGTGCCAGCAGCCGTGAGGGGGACCGGCCCCAGCATTTT. The full variable domain, with the rest looked up from reference TRBV7-9 and TRBJ1-5, is DTGVSQNPRHKITKRGQNVTFRCDPISEHNRLYWYRQTLGQGPEFLTYFQNEAQLEKSRLLSDRFSAERPKGSFSTLEIQRTEQGDSAMYLCASSREGDRPQHFGDGTRLSIL.

The chain joins TRBV30 to TRBJ1-3; maybe TRBD1 (6 bases). Trimming left V 3 bases short and J 4 bases short, with 10 bases between. The CDR3 runs to 13 residues. In germline, CDR1 is GTSNPN, CDR2 SVGIG (reference sequence). The CDR3 loop is CAWRYRAGNTIYF. For the CDR3, the DNA is TGTGCCTGGAGATACAGGGCAGGAAACACCATATATTTT. The entire variable domain, with the rest obtained from reference TRBV30 and TRBJ1-3, is as follows: SQTIHQWPATLVQPVGSPLSLECTVEGTSNPNLYWYRQAAGRGLQLLFYSVGIGQISSEVPQNLSASRPQDRQFILSSKKLLLSDSGFYLCAWRYRAGNTIYFGEGSWLTVV.

V and J are TRBV7-2 and TRBJ2-1; D is unclear. Germline V gene sequence: CDR1 SGHTA, CDR2 FQGNSA. The V end was cut by 5 bases, the J end by 6 bases, with 14 bases between. This CDR3 is 14 amino acids long. CDR3 region: CASSPPPLRNEQFF. Written as DNA, the CDR3 is TGTGCCAGCAGCCCTCCCCCATTGCGCAATGAGCAGTTCTTC. The whole variable domain, filled in from reference TRBV7-2 and TRBJ2-1, reads GAGVSQSPSNKVTEKGKDVELRCDPISGHTALYWYRQSLGQGLEFLIYFQGNSAPDKSGLPSDRFSAERTGGSVSTLTIQRTQQEDSAVYLCASSPPPLRNEQFFGPGTRLTVL.

This chain joins TRBV27 and TRBJ1-1; D may be TRBD1 (6 bases). This CDR3 has 11 amino acids. V lost 11 bases, J lost 3 bases, and 10 bases lay in between. Germline V gene sequence: CDR1 MNHEY, CDR2 SMNVEV (reference sequence). The CDR3 DNA follows: TGTGCCGAAAAGGGGGACACTGAAGCTTTCTTT. It encodes CAEKGDTEAFF.

The chain carries TRBV7-8 and TRBJ2-1; possible D gene TRBD1, 6 bases. Germline V gene data show CDR1 as SGHVS and CDR2 as FQNEAQ. Trimming cost V 5 bases and J 7 bases, with 12 bases left between them. The CDR3 consists of 13 residues. The CDR3 sequence: CASSRSTGNEQFF. The CDR3 region has the DNA TGTGCCAGCAGCCGAAGCACAGGGAATGAGCAGTTCTTC.